These 24 T cell receptor beta chains share one sample of origin, sequenced in a study of T cell responses to AZD1222 COVID-19 vaccine. Data came from immunoSEQ multiplex PCR; TCRdb stores just in-frame clones and leaves some out. This table holds 130,000 to 150,000 clones, around nine tenths found once. The sequencing here drew on peripheral blood, taken on day 0 of MenACWY control vaccination. These receptors were taken from an adult in good health.

Comment on this clone: Relative to the germline gene, one junction end is altered; a read error may explain this. V gene TRBV10-2 combines with J gene TRBJ1-4, with D unclear. CDR1 is WSHSY and CDR2 is SAAADI in the germline V gene. The CDR3 runs 12 residues. This chain's CDR3 is CASRDGNEKLFF. The CDR3 DNA reads as TGCGCCAGCCGTGACGGGAATGAAAAACTGTTTTTT.

The chain is built from TRBV5-8 and TRBJ1-2; D gene unclear. Per the germline V gene, CDR1 is SGHTS and CDR2 is YDEGEE. The length of the CDR3 is 14 residues. Trimming removed 2 bases at V and 0 bases at J, with 8 bases between. The CDR3 nucleotides read TGTGCCAGCAGCTTAAGGTGGTCTAACTATGGCTACACCTTC. The encoded protein is CASSLRWSNYGYTF.

The CDR3 DNA reads as TGTGCCAGCAGTGAAGGTGGGGCTCGCGGTTCCCTCTACGAGCAGTACTTC. Translating gives CASSEGGARGSLYEQYF. The chain employs TRBV2 and TRBJ2-7; tentatively, D is TRBD1 (5 bases). This CDR3 spans 17 amino acids. Trimming removed 1 base at V and 3 bases at J, with 19 bases between. Germline V gives CDR1 SNHLY, CDR2 FYNNEI.

The chain links TRBV6-1 to TRBJ2-1; the D is unclear. Trimming shortened V by 0 bases and J by 7 bases, and 7 bases separated the two germline ends. There are 13 residues in the CDR3. CDR1 MNHNS and CDR2 SASEGT come from the germline V gene. DNA of the CDR3: TGTGCCAGCAGTGAAGCTCCTGGAAATGAGCAGTTCTTC. The encoded protein is CASSEAPGNEQFF.

CDR3 DNA sequence: TGTGCCAGCAGTCCACCGACGATTTCGAACACCGGGGAGCTGTTTTTT. It codes for CASSPPTISNTGELFF. The chain couples TRBV28 to TRBJ2-2; D is unclear. This CDR3 comprises 16 residues. V was clipped by 5 bases and J by 0 bases, with 13 bases between them. Per the germline V gene, CDR1 is MDHEN and CDR2 is SYDVKM.

The CDR3 sequence: CSVAGLPSYEQYF. The CDR3 DNA sequence: TGCAGCGTTGCCGGTCTTCCCTCCTACGAGCAGTACTTC. V usage is TRBV29-1 and J usage is TRBJ2-7; D uncertain. The CDR3 has 13 amino acids. Trimming pared 4 bases from V and 0 bases from J, leaving 10 bases between. The V gene's germline CDR1 is SQVTM and CDR2 ANQGSEA.

This rearrangement joins TRBV27 to TRBJ2-2; D ambiguous. The germline V gene has CDR1 MNHEY and CDR2 SMNVEV (reference sequence). V was trimmed by 3 bases and J by 2 bases, leaving 13 bases between them. The CDR3 spans 16 residues. The CDR3 is CASSFGGRINTGELFF. The DNA of the CDR3 is TGTGCCAGCAGTTTTGGCGGACGAATAAACACCGGGGAGCTGTTTTTT.

The rearrangement links TRBV27 to TRBJ2-6; D may correspond to TRBD1 or TRBD2 (5 bases each). Per germline, CDR1 MNHEY and CDR2 SMNVEV (reference sequence). Trimming pared 8 bases from V and 0 bases from J, leaving 14 bases between. The CDR3 has 16 amino acids. The CDR3 spells CASGLDSISGANVLTF. In DNA, the CDR3 is TGTGCCAGCGGACTCGACAGTATCTCTGGGGCCAACGTCCTGACTTTC.

The gene calls are TRBV15 and TRBJ2-7; weak D call: TRBD1 (5 bases). This CDR3 region has 12 residues. Trimming shortened V by 8 bases and J by 4 bases, and 12 bases separated the two germline ends. Per the germline V gene, CDR1 is LNHNV and CDR2 is YYDKDF (reference sequence). This CDR3 is CATQQVGYEQYF. CDR3 nucleotide sequence: TGTGCCACCCAACAGGTCGGGTACGAGCAGTACTTC.

The chain has TRBV19 and TRBJ2-7; D unresolved. CDR1 is LNHDA and CDR2 is SQIVND in the germline V gene (reference sequence). The V gene lost 1 base and the J gene lost 3 bases, with 10 bases spanning the gap. The CDR3 has 14 amino acids. This CDR3 reads CASSIGSEGYEQYF. CDR3 DNA: TGTGCCAGTAGTATAGGCTCCGAAGGCTACGAGCAGTACTTC.

V and J are TRBV3-1 (or the pseudogene TRBV3-2) and TRBJ1-2; no reliable D call. The CDR3 is 14 residues long. Germline V lookup: CDR1 LGHDT, CDR2 YNNKEL (reference sequence). V was cut by 0 bases and J by 2 bases, with 7 bases left in between. The DNA of the CDR3 is TGTGCCAGCAGCCAAGATATAGGGAACTATGGCTACACCTTC. It is translated as CASSQDIGNYGYTF.

The chain uses TRBV12-2 and TRBJ1-2. TRBV12-2 is a documented pseudogene. There are 12 residues in the CDR3. The CDR3 region has the DNA TGTGCAAGTCCCTACCGATGGGGTGGCTACACCTTC. Residues: CASPYRWGGYTF.

The rearrangement uses TRBV19 and TRBJ1-1; D is undetermined. The V end was cut by 3 bases, the J end by 2 bases, with 13 bases between. Germline lookup yields CDR1 LNHDA and CDR2 SQIVND (reference sequence). This CDR3 has 15 amino acids. Written as DNA, the CDR3 is TGTGCCAGTAGTATCACTACTTCCAGCAACACTGAAGCTTTCTTT. Amino acid sequence: CASSITTSSNTEAFF.

CDR3 bases: TGTGCCAGCTCATCAGCGACTAGCGGGGGTTACAATGAGCAGTTCTTC. It codes for CASSSATSGGYNEQFF. The chain is built from TRBV18 and TRBJ2-1, with 12 bases identical to TRBD2. V dropped 5 bases and J dropped 4; count of bases not matched to a gene: 6. CDR1 is KGHSH and CDR2 is LQKENI in the germline V gene. The CDR3 consists of 16 residues.

The chain links TRBV7-9 to TRBJ2-2; TRBD2 matches 9 bases. V lost 5 bases to trimming and J lost 4 bases; unmatched junction nucleotides: 8. The CDR3 has 16 residues. CDR1 is SEHNR and CDR2 is FQNEAQ in the germline V gene (reference sequence). The CDR3 coding sequence is TGTGCCAGCAGCGACAGAGGCGGGGGGGCCACCGGGGAGCTGTTTTTT. This codes for CASSDRGGGATGELFF.

The rearrangement joins TRBV6-5 to TRBJ1-1, with a tentative D call TRBD1 (6 bases). The germline V and J ends were trimmed by 6 bases and 4 bases, with 12 bases remaining between them. Germline assignment: CDR1 MNHEY and CDR2 SVGAGI. This CDR3 comprises 13 residues. The CDR3 protein is CASSTGQLTEAFF. The CDR3 DNA reads as TGTGCCAGCAGCACTGGACAGCTCACTGAAGCTTTCTTT.

The genes are TRBV13 and TRBJ1-1; the D is unclear. Looked up from germline, CDR1 is PRHDT and CDR2 is FYEKMQ (reference sequence). Trimming cost V 2 bases and J 6 bases, with 13 bases left between them. This CDR3 is 14 amino acids long. CDR3: CASSLLFSTPEAFF. CDR3 sequence (DNA): TGTGCCAGCAGCTTACTTTTCTCCACGCCTGAAGCTTTCTTT.

The chain combines TRBV4-2 with TRBJ2-7; D is unclear. CDR1 LGHNA and CDR2 YNFKEQ come from the germline V gene. The CDR3 covers 13 residues. V lost 2 bases and J lost 2, with 7 bases in between. CDR3 nucleotides: TGTGCCAGCAGCCAATCGCGGACCTACGAGCAGTACTTC. This codes for CASSQSRTYEQYF.

CDR3 protein: CASKMDLSGGSYEQYF. The CDR3 coding sequence is TGCGCCAGCAAGATGGATTTGTCTGGGGGTTCCTACGAGCAGTACTTC. The chain recombines TRBV5-1 with TRBJ2-7, with D perhaps being TRBD1 or TRBD2 (5 bases each). The CDR3 totals 16 residues. CDR1 is SGHRS, CDR2 YFSETQ, per germline. V was shortened by 6 bases and J by 1 base, with 20 bases between the two germline ends.

This chain connects TRBV3-1 (or the pseudogene TRBV3-2) to TRBJ1-4, with D perhaps matching TRBD1 (5 bases). Trimming shortened V by 0 bases and J by 5 bases, and 10 bases separated the two germline ends. The CDR3 contains 15 residues. Germline assignment: CDR1 LGHDT and CDR2 YNNKEL (reference sequence). This CDR3 is CASSQDYRRNEKLFF. In DNA form, the CDR3 reads TGTGCCAGCAGCCAAGATTACAGGAGAAATGAAAAACTGTTTTTT.

The chain carries TRBV6-5 and TRBJ2-3; 8 bases fit TRBD2. V shed 9 bases, J shed 8 bases, and the junction held 13 bases outside the gene matches. CDR3 size: 14 residues. CDR1 is MNHEY and CDR2 is SVGAGI in the germline V gene. The CDR3 spells CASKAGTRSGTQYF. The CDR3 DNA sequence: TGTGCCAGTAAGGCCGGGACTAGGTCCGGTACGCAGTATTTT.

The chain joins TRBV7-9 to TRBJ1-3; weak D call: TRBD2 (6 bases). The tail of the sequence fits TRBJ2-2 better, so the J call may be wrong. Germline CDR1 reads SEHNR; CDR2 reads FQNEAQ (reference sequence). CDR3 length equals 16 residues. The CDR3 loop is CASSLALGTQPGELFF. CDR3 DNA sequence: TGTGCCAGCAGCTTAGCGTTAGGGACTCAACCCGGGGAGCTGTTTTTT.

The rearrangement links TRBV12-3 or TRBV12-4 to TRBJ2-7; 7 nucleotides line up with TRBD1. The CDR3 is made up of 13 amino acids. V gave up 4 bases and J gave up 2 bases; unmatched junction bases: 2. CDR3 sequence: CASSSTGTYEQYF. CDR3 in DNA: TGTGCCAGCAGTTCGACAGGGACCTACGAGCAGTACTTC.

The V call is TRBV3-1 (or the pseudogene TRBV3-2), the J call TRBJ2-1, with 10 bases lining up with TRBD2. This CDR3 has 17 amino acids. Losses at the gene ends were 3 bases for V and 10 bases for J; bases not matched to a gene: 15. Germline V gene lookup returns CDR1 LGHDT and CDR2 YNNKEL (reference sequence). CDR3 protein: CASSHLSTSGPRGEQFF. CDR3 DNA sequence: TGTGCCAGCAGCCATCTATCGACTAGCGGGCCTCGGGGGGAGCAGTTCTTC.